The 18 T cell receptor beta chains given below trace back to one sample, sequenced in a study of blood T cell repertoires in COVID-19. The repertoire was sequenced with immunoSEQ multiplex PCR; TCRdb's copy has only in-frame clones and lacks some. The sample yields 280,000 or so clones, approximately 85% seen once. Sequencing was carried out using peripheral blood. Every receptor here comes from a human donor in a cohort sampled during active COVID-19.

The CDR3: CASKLADQETQYF. In DNA, the CDR3 is TGCGCCAGCAAACTAGCAGATCAAGAGACCCAGTACTTC. This chain uses TRBV5-1 with TRBJ2-5, with D perhaps TRBD2 (6 bases). Per germline, CDR1 SGHRS and CDR2 YFSETQ. V was shortened by 6 bases and J by 2 bases, with 11 bases between the two germline ends. This CDR3 is built from 13 residues.

The chain has TRBV6-5 and TRBJ1-3; D might be TRBD1 (5 bases). The CDR3 covers 16 residues. CDR1 is MNHEY and CDR2 is SVGAGI in the germline V gene. Trimming left V 2 bases short and J 0 bases short, with 11 bases between. CDR3 coding DNA: TGTGCCAGCAGTTACAGCCGGGGGAACTCTGGAAACACCATATATTTT. Its translation is CASSYSRGNSGNTIYF.

The V and J genes are TRBV7-9 and TRBJ1-2; D uncertain. The CDR3 runs 12 residues. The V gene lost 1 base and the J gene lost 6 bases, with 6 bases spanning the gap. Germline V gene data show CDR1 as SEHNR and CDR2 as FQNEAQ (reference sequence). The chain's CDR3 is CASSLGGDGYTF. In nucleotides, the CDR3 is TGTGCCAGCAGCTTAGGGGGAGATGGCTACACCTTC.

This sequence joins TRBV4-3 and TRBJ2-2, with a weak D call TRBD2 (7 bases). The CDR3 runs to 18 residues. CDR1 is LGHNA, CDR2 YSLEER, per germline. V lost 0 bases and J 5 bases, leaving 19 bases between the germline ends. The CDR3 region has the DNA TGCGCCAGCAGCCAAGATCTATGGGGGGGCGCTGGGACCGGGGAGCTGTTTTTT. Protein: CASSQDLWGGAGTGELFF.

The chain combines TRBV14 with TRBJ1-1; no firm D call. CDR3 size: 13 residues. The V and J ends lost 8 bases and 0 bases respectively, with 10 bases between them. CDR1 is SGHDN, CDR2 FVKESK, per germline. CDR3 nucleotide sequence: TGTGCCAGCCAAGCTTTCATGAACACTGAAGCTTTCTTT. Translated: CASQAFMNTEAFF.

This chain joins TRBV12-5 and TRBJ1-2; D is possibly TRBD1 (6 bases). Trimming shortened V by 6 bases and J by 5 bases, and 10 bases separated the two germline ends. The germline CDR1 and CDR2 sequences are LGHNT and FRNRAP. This CDR3 contains 12 residues. The DNA of the CDR3 is TGTGCTAGTGGGGTACAGGGATATGGCTACACCTTC. Protein: CASGVQGYGYTF.

The chain has TRBV7-2 and TRBJ2-1; the match to TRBD1 covers 9 bases. With V trimmed by 6 bases and J by 4 bases, 7 bases remained unmatched. Germline lookup yields CDR1 SGHTA and CDR2 FQGNSA. The CDR3 extends over 15 amino acids. The CDR3 DNA sequence: TGTGCCAGCAGGACCGGACAGGGGTTTTACAATGAGCAGTTCTTC. Its protein product is CASRTGQGFYNEQFF.

In regard to this clone: Other DNA sequences within the sample encode an identical CDR3. The V call is TRBV15, the J call TRBJ2-5, with a weak D call TRBD2 (6 bases). The CDR3 length is 15 residues. V lost 1 base to trimming and J lost 4 bases, with 13 bases between them. The germline V gene has CDR1 LNHNV and CDR2 YYDKDF (reference sequence). The CDR3 sequence is CATSRVPGTRETQYF. CDR3 nucleotide sequence: TGTGCCACCAGCAGAGTCCCAGGGACTCGAGAGACCCAGTACTTC.

This chain connects TRBV6-1 to TRBJ1-3; D is unclear. Germline assignment: CDR1 MNHNS and CDR2 SASEGT. Trimming removed 0 bases at V and 0 bases at J, with 9 bases between. CDR3 size: 16 residues. This CDR3 reads CASSEAVVHSGNTIYF. The CDR3 DNA is TGTGCCAGCAGTGAAGCTGTAGTTCACTCTGGAAACACCATATATTTT.

The gene calls are TRBV6-6 and TRBJ2-2; D might be TRBD1 (5 bases). V was shortened by 5 bases and J by 6 bases, with 16 bases between the two germline ends. The V gene's germline CDR1 is MNHNY and CDR2 SVGAGI (reference sequence). There are 15 residues in the CDR3. CDR3 DNA: TGTGCCAGCAGTGGCAGGGCGGACGCTTCCGGGGAGCTGTTTTTT. Its protein product is CASSGRADASGELFF.

This clone was seen once. The chain uses TRBV27 and TRBJ2-7; D perhaps matches TRBD2 (6 bases). The CDR3 consists of 15 residues. V was cut by 2 bases and J by 4 bases, with 15 bases left in between. Germline V gene sequence: CDR1 MNHEY, CDR2 SMNVEV (reference sequence). In DNA, the CDR3 is TGTGCCAGCAGTTTAGCGGGACCGGGGATTTACGAGCAGTACTTC. Its translation: CASSLAGPGIYEQYF.

The chain links TRBV7-9 to TRBJ2-1, with TRBD1 matching 9 bases. The J segment lost 8 bases and the V segment lost 5 bases, leaving 16 bases of the junction unmatched. Germline-derived CDR1 and CDR2 are SEHNR and FQNEAQ (reference sequence). The CDR3 extends over 17 amino acids. The CDR3 nucleotides read TGTGCCAGCAGCCGAGCCCTAGGGACAGGGAGTGTGGATGAGCAGTTCTTC. It translates to CASSRALGTGSVDEQFF. Variable domain in full (rest from reference TRBV7-9 and TRBJ2-1): DTGVSQNPRHKITKRGQNVTFRCDPISEHNRLYWYRQTLGQGPEFLTYFQNEAQLEKSRLLSDRFSAERPKGSFSTLEIQRTEQGDSAMYLCASSRALGTGSVDEQFFGPGTRLTVL.

The genes are TRBV18 and TRBJ1-4; D not certain. Per germline, CDR1 KGHSH and CDR2 LQKENI. V lost 2 bases and J 7 bases, leaving 11 bases between the germline ends. The CDR3 consists of 14 residues. CDR3 protein: CASSPSGGGEKLFF. The CDR3 region has the DNA TGTGCCAGCTCACCATCGGGTGGCGGTGAAAAACTGTTTTTT.

The DNA for the CDR3 is TGTGCCTGGATTAACCGGGACAAAGGCCACTCCTACGAGCAGTACTTC. Amino acids: CAWINRDKGHSYEQYF. The chain links TRBV30 to TRBJ2-7; a possible D gene is TRBD1 (6 bases). Germline V CDR1 and CDR2: GTSNPN, SVGIG (reference sequence). V gave up 4 bases and J gave up 0 bases, with 19 bases separating them. CDR3 length: 16 residues.

CDR3 amino acids: CASSQEGALNEKLFF. CDR3 DNA: TGTGCCAGCAGCCAAGAGGGAGCCCTTAATGAAAAACTGTTTTTT. This chain connects TRBV4-2 to TRBJ1-4; D is unclear. The germline V gene has CDR1 LGHNA and CDR2 YNFKEQ. V lost 0 bases, J lost 4 bases, and 9 bases lay in between. The CDR3 spans 15 residues.

The J gene is TRBJ1-4, the V gene TRBV27, with a possible D match to TRBD1 (6 bases). Trimming left V 8 bases short and J 4 bases short, with 11 bases between. Germline CDR1 MNHEY, CDR2 SMNVEV (reference sequence). This CDR3 is 13 amino acids long. The CDR3 DNA follows: TGTGCCAGCGGCCGGACAGTTAATGAAAAACTGTTTTTT. Its protein is CASGRTVNEKLFF.

This chain links TRBV5-4 with TRBJ1-1; D is undetermined. V was trimmed by 3 bases and J by 1 base, leaving 13 bases between them. Germline assignment: CDR1 SGHNT and CDR2 YYREEE (reference sequence). The CDR3 contains 15 residues. The DNA for the CDR3 is TGTGCCAGCAGCTACTTGGCGGCGTCGAACACTGAAGCTTTCTTT. It yields the protein CASSYLAASNTEAFF.

The V gene is TRBV2, the J gene TRBJ2-3; 8 bases are a match to TRBD2. Germline V CDR1 and CDR2: SNHLY, FYNNEI. The CDR3 totals 15 residues. V dropped 7 bases and J dropped 3; count of bases not matched to a gene: 9. The CDR3 DNA reads as TGTGCCAGCAAGAATGGCGGGAGGAGGACAGATACGCAGTATTTT. Encoded protein: CASKNGGRRTDTQYF.